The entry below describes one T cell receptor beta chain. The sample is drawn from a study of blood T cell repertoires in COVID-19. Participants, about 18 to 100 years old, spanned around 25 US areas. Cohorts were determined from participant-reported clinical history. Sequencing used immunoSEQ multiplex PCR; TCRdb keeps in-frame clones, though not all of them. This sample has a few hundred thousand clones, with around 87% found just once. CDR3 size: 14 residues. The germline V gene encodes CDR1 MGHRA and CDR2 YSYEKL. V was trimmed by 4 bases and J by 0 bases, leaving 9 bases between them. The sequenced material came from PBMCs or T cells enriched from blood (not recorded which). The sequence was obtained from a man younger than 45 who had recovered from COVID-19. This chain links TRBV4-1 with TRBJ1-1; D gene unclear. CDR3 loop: CASSPDEVNTEAFF. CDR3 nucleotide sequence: TGCGCCAGCAGCCCGGATGAGGTGAACACTGAAGCTTTCTTT.